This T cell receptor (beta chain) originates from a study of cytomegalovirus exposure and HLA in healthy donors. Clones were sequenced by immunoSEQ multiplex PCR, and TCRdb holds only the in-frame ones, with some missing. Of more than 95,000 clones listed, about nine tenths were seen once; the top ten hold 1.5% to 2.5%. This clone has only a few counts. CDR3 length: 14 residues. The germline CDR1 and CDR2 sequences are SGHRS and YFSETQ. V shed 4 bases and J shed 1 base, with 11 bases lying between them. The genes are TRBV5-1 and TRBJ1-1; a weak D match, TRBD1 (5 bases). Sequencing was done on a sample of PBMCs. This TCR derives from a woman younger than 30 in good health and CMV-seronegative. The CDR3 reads CASSQGVGNTEAFF. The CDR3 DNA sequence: TGCGCCAGCAGCCAAGGGGTAGGGAACACTGAAGCTTTCTTT.